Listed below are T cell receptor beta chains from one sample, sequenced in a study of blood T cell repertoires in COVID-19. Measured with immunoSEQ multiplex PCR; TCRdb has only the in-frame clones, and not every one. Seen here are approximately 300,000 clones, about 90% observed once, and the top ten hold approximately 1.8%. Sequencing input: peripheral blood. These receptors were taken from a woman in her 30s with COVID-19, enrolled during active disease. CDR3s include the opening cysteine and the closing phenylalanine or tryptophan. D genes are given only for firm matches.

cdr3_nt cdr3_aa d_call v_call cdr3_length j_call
TGTGCCAGCAGCTTAGTTAGCGGGGGACCTAGCACAGATACGCAGTATTTT CASSLVSGGPSTDTQYF TRBD2 TRBV7-8 17 TRBJ2-3
TGTGCCAGCAGTCCGCGAGAGGGCCGTCATAGAGGAGGCCAAAAAGAGACCCAGTACTTC CASSPREGRHRGGQKETQYF . TRBV28 20 TRBJ2-5
TGTGCCAGCAGTGAATTTGGGGCGGTCGGGGAGCTGTTTTTT CASSEFGAVGELFF . TRBV2 14 TRBJ2-2
TGTGCCAGCAGTAATGGAGGAATCTATGGCTACACCTTC CASSNGGIYGYTF . TRBV11-3 13 TRBJ1-2
TGTGCCACCAGCAGACAGGGGCTAAATCAGCCCCAGCATTTT CATSRQGLNQPQHF . TRBV15 14 TRBJ1-5
TGTGCCAGCAGCCCCACTAGTCGGGCAGATACGCAGTATTTT CASSPTSRADTQYF . TRBV4-2 14 TRBJ2-3
TGTGCCAGCGGTCAGGGGCCCCTTAACAATGAGCAGTTCTTC CASGQGPLNNEQFF . TRBV6-6 14 TRBJ2-1
TGTGCCAGCTCGATAGCGGGGGACCCTGTAGATACGCAGTATTTT CASSIAGDPVDTQYF TRBD2 TRBV18 15 TRBJ2-3
TGTGCCAGCAGCTCCGGGACAGGGGGATTTGGCTACACCTTC CASSSGTGGFGYTF TRBD1 TRBV7-9 14 TRBJ1-2
TGTGCCAGCAGCCCGGACTATGAAGCTTTCTTT CASSPDYEAFF . TRBV5-8 11 TRBJ1-1